This TCR beta chain was found in a study of blood T cell repertoires in COVID-19. Looking at the study overall: Some COVID-19 samples were acute and others convalescent; all came from the United States, Italy and Spain.

Methods used by the authors: Reference gene primer amplification gave estimated nucleated cell counts. Assay: immunoSEQ multiplex PCR; the TCRdb copy retains only in-frame clones and omits some. V, J and clone size were drawn from that table, and D and trimming were deduced from the DNA. This table holds under 450,000 clones, approximately 90% found once. This CDR3 comprises 15 residues. The V gene's germline CDR1 is WSHSY and CDR2 SAAADI. The germline V and J ends were trimmed by 0 bases and 1 base, with 7 bases remaining between them. Enrollees, about 18 to 89 years old, lived in 24 US areas. All exposed participants met a person with COVID-19 within 2 weeks before entering the study.

The genes are TRBV10-2 and TRBJ1-5; D not certain. The sample comprised PBMCs or T cells enriched from blood (not recorded which). This receptor was identified in a woman aged 40 to 49 who had been exposed to COVID-19. The CDR3 coding sequence is TGCGCCAGCAGTGAGTCGCACAGCAGCAATCAGCCCCAGCATTTT. Translating it yields CASSESHSSNQPQHF.